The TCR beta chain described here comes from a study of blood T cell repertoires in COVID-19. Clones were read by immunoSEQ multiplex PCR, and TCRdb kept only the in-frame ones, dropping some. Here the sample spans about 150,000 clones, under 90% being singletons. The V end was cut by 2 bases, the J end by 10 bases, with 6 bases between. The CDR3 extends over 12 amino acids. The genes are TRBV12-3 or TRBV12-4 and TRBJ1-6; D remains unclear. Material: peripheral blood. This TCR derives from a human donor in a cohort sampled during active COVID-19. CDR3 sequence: CASSLPGSPLHF. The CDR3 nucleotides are TGTGCCAGCAGTTTACCGGGGTCACCCCTCCACTTT.